This entry features one TCR beta chain sequence. Its target is unknown. The sort gate was single viable CD3+CD4+CD8-CD45RO+ cells for memory CD4+ T cells. CD4+ T cells were isolated by positive magnetic selection. The sample is drawn from a study of memory CD4+ T cells and cytomegalovirus serostatus. General study findings and limits: Of under 200 reported CMV TCRbeta sequences, 60 to 85 were found in memory CD4+ repertoires. A US-trained random forest predicted CMV serostatus with median AUC around 0.9.

The V gene lost 7 bases and the J gene lost 0 bases, with 22 bases spanning the gap. CDR1 GTSNPN and CDR2 SVGIG come from the germline V gene (reference sequence). The CDR3 totals 17 residues. The data were produced by immunoSEQ multiplex PCR, yet TCRdb's version contains in-frame clones alone and is incomplete. The data show 50,000 to 60,000 clones, with around 83% seen just once and under 1.5% held by the top ten. Sequencing was done on a sample of memory CD4+ T cells from blood. V usage is TRBV30 and J usage is TRBJ2-1; possible D gene TRBD1, 5 bases. The sequence was obtained from an adult in good health and CMV-seropositive. The CDR3 sequence: CASEGAGIVPSYNEQFF. As DNA, the CDR3 is TGTGCCTCGGAAGGGGCAGGGATAGTCCCCTCCTACAATGAGCAGTTCTTC.